This T cell receptor beta chain originates from a study of T cell responses to AZD1222 COVID-19 vaccine. The germline V gene encodes CDR1 SGHTA and CDR2 FQGNSA. There are 15 residues in the CDR3. Trimming took 5 bases from V and 4 from J, leaving 15 bases between them. With respect to this clone: Its specificity is not known.

This table comes from immunoSEQ multiplex PCR, and its TCRdb copy is limited to in-frame clones, with some not included. The sample consists of 140,000 to 150,000 clones, around 83% of them appearing once. Broader study findings: The donor group comprised mostly white British people and more females; the analysis possibly underestimated clonal diversity.

The sequencing here drew on peripheral blood, taken 28 days after the second AZD1222 dose. This TCR came from an adult who received the AZD1222 COVID-19 vaccine. The V gene is TRBV7-2, the J gene TRBJ2-1, with D perhaps TRBD1 or TRBD2 (5 bases each). CDR3 nucleotides: TGTGCCAGCAGCCTTCGTGGGGGTGGATACAATGAGCAGTTCTTC. This sequence encodes CASSLRGGGYNEQFF. The full variable domain, completed using reference TRBV7-2 and TRBJ2-1, is GAGVSQSPSNKVTEKGKDVELRCDPISGHTALYWYRQSLGQGLEFLIYFQGNSAPDKSGLPSDRFSAERTGGSVSTLTIQRTQQEDSAVYLCASSLRGGGYNEQFFGPGTRLTVL.